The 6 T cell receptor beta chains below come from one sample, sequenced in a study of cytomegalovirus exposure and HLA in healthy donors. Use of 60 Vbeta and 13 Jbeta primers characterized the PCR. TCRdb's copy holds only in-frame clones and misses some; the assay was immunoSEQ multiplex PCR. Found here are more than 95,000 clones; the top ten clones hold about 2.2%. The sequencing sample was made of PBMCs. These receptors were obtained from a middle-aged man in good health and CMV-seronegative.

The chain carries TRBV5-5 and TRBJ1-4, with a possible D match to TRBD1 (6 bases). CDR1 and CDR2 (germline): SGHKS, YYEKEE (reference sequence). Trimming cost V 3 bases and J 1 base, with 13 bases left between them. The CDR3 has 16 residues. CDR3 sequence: CASSSTYRETNEKLFF. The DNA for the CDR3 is TGTGCCAGCAGCTCCACTTACAGGGAAACTAATGAAAAACTGTTTTTT.

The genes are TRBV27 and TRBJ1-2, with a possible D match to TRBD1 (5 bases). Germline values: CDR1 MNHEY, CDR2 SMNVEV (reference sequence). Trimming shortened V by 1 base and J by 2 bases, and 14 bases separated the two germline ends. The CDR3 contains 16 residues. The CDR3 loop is CASSLFFTGQNYGYTF. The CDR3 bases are TGTGCCAGCAGTTTATTTTTTACAGGACAAAACTATGGCTACACCTTC.

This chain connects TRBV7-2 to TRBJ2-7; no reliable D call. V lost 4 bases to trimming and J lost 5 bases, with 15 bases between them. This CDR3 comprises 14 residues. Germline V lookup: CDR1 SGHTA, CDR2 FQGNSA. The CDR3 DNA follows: TGTGCCAGCAGCTCTGGTCTAGTGAGGCACGAGCAGTACTTC. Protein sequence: CASSSGLVRHEQYF.

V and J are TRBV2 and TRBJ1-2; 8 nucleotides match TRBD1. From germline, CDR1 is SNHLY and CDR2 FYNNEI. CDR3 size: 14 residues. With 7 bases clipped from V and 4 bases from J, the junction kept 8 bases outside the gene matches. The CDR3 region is CASTGQGIGYGYTF. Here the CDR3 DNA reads TGTGCCAGCACCGGACAGGGAATCGGCTATGGCTACACCTTC.

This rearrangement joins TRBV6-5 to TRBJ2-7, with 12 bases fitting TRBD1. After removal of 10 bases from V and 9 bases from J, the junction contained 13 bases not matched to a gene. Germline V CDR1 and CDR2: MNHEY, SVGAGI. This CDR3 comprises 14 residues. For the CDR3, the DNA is TGTGCCACCAAAAGGGGACAGGGGGCTTCGGCGCAGTACTTC. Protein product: CATKRGQGASAQYF.

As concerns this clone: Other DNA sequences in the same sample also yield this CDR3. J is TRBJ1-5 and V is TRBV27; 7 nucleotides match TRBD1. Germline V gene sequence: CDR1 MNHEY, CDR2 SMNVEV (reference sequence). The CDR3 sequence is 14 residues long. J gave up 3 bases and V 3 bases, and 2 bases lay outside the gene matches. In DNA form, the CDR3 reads TGTGCCAGCAGTTTGGGACAGTCCAATCAGCCCCAGCATTTT. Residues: CASSLGQSNQPQHF.